A selection of T cell receptor beta chains follows, all from one sample in a study of blood T cell repertoires in COVID-19. The repertoire was sequenced with immunoSEQ multiplex PCR; TCRdb's copy has only in-frame clones and lacks some. Among a few hundred thousand clones listed, about 89% were seen once. Input material: peripheral blood. These receptors were obtained from a woman between 50 and 59 years old with acute or convalescent COVID-19. The CDR3 runs from the conserved cysteine through the conserved F or W. A D gene is named only where the DNA matches it firmly. For some rows the clone size is stated as once, few or many, or as a class when expanded; others skip it.

j_call: TRBJ2-5
clone_size: -
d_call: -
v_call: TRBV29-1
cdr3_aa: CSVIQGSETQYF
cdr3_nt: TGCAGCGTAATACAGGGTTCCGAGACCCAGTACTTC

j_call: TRBJ2-7
clone_size: -
d_call: TRBD2
v_call: TRBV30
cdr3_aa: CAWNLAGAVEQYF
cdr3_nt: TGTGCCTGGAATCTAGCGGGAGCGGTCGAGCAGTACTTC

j_call: TRBJ2-7
clone_size: -
d_call: -
v_call: TRBV7-3
cdr3_aa: CASSLGAAGEQYF
cdr3_nt: TGTGCCAGCAGCTTAGGGGCAGCGGGCGAGCAGTACTTC

j_call: TRBJ2-2
clone_size: -
d_call: -
v_call: TRBV20-1
cdr3_aa: CSAIDYANTGELFF
cdr3_nt: TGCAGTGCTATTGACTATGCGAACACCGGGGAGCTGTTTTTT

j_call: TRBJ2-5
clone_size: -
d_call: TRBD1
v_call: TRBV30
cdr3_aa: CAWRPTGGIETQYF
cdr3_nt: TGTGCCTGGAGACCGACAGGGGGGATAGAGACCCAGTACTTC

j_call: TRBJ2-2
clone_size: -
d_call: TRBD2
v_call: TRBV7-2
cdr3_aa: CASSTRLAGGAGELFF
cdr3_nt: TGTGCCAGCAGCACCCGACTAGCGGGAGGGGCCGGGGAGCTGTTTTTT

j_call: TRBJ1-2
clone_size: -
d_call: TRBD1
v_call: TRBV27
cdr3_aa: CASSYRGLGGYTF
cdr3_nt: TGTGCCAGCAGTTACAGGGGGCTAGGTGGCTACACCTTC

j_call: TRBJ1-2
clone_size: -
d_call: -
v_call: TRBV12-3/TRBV12-4
cdr3_aa: CASSRAPFYGYTF
cdr3_nt: TGTGCCAGCAGCCGAGCTCCTTTCTATGGCTACACCTTC

j_call: TRBJ1-1
clone_size: -
d_call: TRBD1
v_call: TRBV27
cdr3_aa: CASSHRGANTEAFF
cdr3_nt: TGTGCCAGCAGTCACAGGGGCGCGAACACTGAAGCTTTCTTT

j_call: TRBJ1-4
clone_size: -
d_call: TRBD1
v_call: TRBV5-1
cdr3_aa: CASSFGTGNEKLFF
cdr3_nt: TGCGCCAGCAGCTTCGGGACAGGTAACGAAAAACTGTTTTTT

j_call: TRBJ2-3
clone_size: -
d_call: -
v_call: TRBV2
cdr3_aa: CASSYQSGSTDTQYF
cdr3_nt: TGTGCCAGCAGCTACCAGAGCGGGAGCACAGATACGCAGTATTTT

j_call: TRBJ2-1
clone_size: -
d_call: TRBD1
v_call: TRBV2
cdr3_aa: CASSPTGGYNEQFF
cdr3_nt: TGTGCCAGCAGTCCGACAGGGGGTTACAATGAGCAGTTCTTC

j_call: TRBJ2-5
clone_size: -
d_call: TRBD2
v_call: TRBV6-5
cdr3_aa: CASSNLAGRQETQYF
cdr3_nt: TGTGCCAGCAGTAACTTAGCGGGGCGTCAAGAGACCCAGTACTTC

j_call: TRBJ2-1
clone_size: -
d_call: TRBD1
v_call: TRBV7-2
cdr3_aa: CASSRDRDNEQFF
cdr3_nt: TGTGCCAGCAGCCGTGACAGGGACAATGAGCAGTTCTTC

j_call: TRBJ2-1
clone_size: -
d_call: -
v_call: TRBV20-1
cdr3_aa: CSASSSEAGSYNEQFF
cdr3_nt: TGCAGTGCTAGTTCCAGTGAGGCAGGGTCCTACAATGAGCAGTTCTTC

j_call: TRBJ1-1
clone_size: -
d_call: TRBD1
v_call: TRBV12-5
cdr3_aa: CASGRGTGSTEAFF
cdr3_nt: TGTGCTAGTGGCCGCGGGACAGGGAGCACTGAAGCTTTCTTT

j_call: TRBJ2-7
clone_size: -
d_call: TRBD1
v_call: TRBV5-1
cdr3_aa: CASSTAGTGVGFSYEQYF
cdr3_nt: TGCGCCAGCAGCACAGCCGGGACAGGGGTGGGTTTCTCCTACGAGCAGTACTTC

j_call: TRBJ2-5
clone_size: few
d_call: TRBD2
v_call: TRBV27
cdr3_aa: CASSPRAGGGETQYF
cdr3_nt: TGTGCCAGCAGTCCTAGAGCGGGAGGAGGAGAGACCCAGTACTTC

j_call: TRBJ2-2
clone_size: -
d_call: TRBD1
v_call: TRBV5-8
cdr3_aa: CASSRTGAAFDTGELFF
cdr3_nt: TGTGCCAGCAGCCGTACAGGGGCCGCATTCGACACCGGGGAGCTGTTTTTT

j_call: TRBJ1-5
clone_size: -
d_call: -
v_call: TRBV15
cdr3_aa: CATSSYSRGTGNQPQHF
cdr3_nt: TGTGCCACCAGCAGTTATTCCAGGGGAACTGGCAATCAGCCCCAGCATTTT

j_call: TRBJ1-5
clone_size: -
d_call: -
v_call: TRBV6-5
cdr3_aa: CASSFGTRNQPQHF
cdr3_nt: TGTGCCAGCAGCTTCGGGACACGCAATCAGCCCCAGCATTTT

j_call: TRBJ1-4
clone_size: -
d_call: -
v_call: TRBV6-5
cdr3_aa: CASSYSSGGRNEKLFF
cdr3_nt: TGTGCCAGCAGTTACTCATCGGGGGGCCGTAATGAAAAACTGTTTTTT

j_call: TRBJ2-7
clone_size: -
d_call: TRBD1
v_call: TRBV5-1
cdr3_aa: CASSKRDRAGEQYF
cdr3_nt: TGCGCCAGCAGTAAGAGGGACAGGGCGGGTGAGCAGTACTTC

j_call: TRBJ1-4
clone_size: few
d_call: -
v_call: TRBV5-1
cdr3_aa: CASSPLATNEKLFF
cdr3_nt: TGCGCCAGCAGCCCTCTTGCAACTAATGAAAAACTGTTTTTT